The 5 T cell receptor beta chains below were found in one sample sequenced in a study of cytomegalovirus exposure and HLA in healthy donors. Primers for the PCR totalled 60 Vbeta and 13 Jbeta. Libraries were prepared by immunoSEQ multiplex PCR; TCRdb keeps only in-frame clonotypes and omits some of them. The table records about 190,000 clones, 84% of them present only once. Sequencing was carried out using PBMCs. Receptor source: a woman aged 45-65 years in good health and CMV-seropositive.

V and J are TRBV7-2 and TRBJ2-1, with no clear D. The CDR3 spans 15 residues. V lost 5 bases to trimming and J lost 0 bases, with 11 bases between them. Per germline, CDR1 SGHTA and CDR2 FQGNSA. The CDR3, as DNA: TGTGCCAGCAGCCCATTTATCAGCTCCTACAATGAGCAGTTCTTC. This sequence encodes CASSPFISSYNEQFF.

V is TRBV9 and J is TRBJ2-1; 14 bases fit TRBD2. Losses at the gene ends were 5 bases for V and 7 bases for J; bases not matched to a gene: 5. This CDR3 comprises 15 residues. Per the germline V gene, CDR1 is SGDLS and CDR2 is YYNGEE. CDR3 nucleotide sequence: TGTGCCAGCAGTGTGACTAGCGGGGGGGCAAATGAGCAGTTCTTC. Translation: CASSVTSGGANEQFF. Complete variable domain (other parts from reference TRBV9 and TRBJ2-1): DSGVTQTPKHLITATGQRVTLRCSPRSGDLSVYWYQQSLDQGLQFLIQYYNGEERAKGNILERFSAQQFPDLHSELNLSSLELGDSALYFCASSVTSGGANEQFFGPGTRLTVL.

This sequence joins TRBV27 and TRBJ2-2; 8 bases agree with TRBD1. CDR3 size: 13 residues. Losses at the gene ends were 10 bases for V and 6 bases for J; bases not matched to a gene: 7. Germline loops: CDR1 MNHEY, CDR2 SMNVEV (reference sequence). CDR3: CATGTGLAGELFF. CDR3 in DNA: TGTGCCACAGGGACAGGTCTCGCCGGGGAGCTGTTTTTT.

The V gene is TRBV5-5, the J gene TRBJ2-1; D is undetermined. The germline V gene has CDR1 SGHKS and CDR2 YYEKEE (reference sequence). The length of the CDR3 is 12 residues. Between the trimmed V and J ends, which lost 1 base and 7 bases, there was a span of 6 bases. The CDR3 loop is CASSLMRNEQFF. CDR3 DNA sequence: TGTGCCAGCAGCTTGATGAGAAATGAGCAGTTCTTC.

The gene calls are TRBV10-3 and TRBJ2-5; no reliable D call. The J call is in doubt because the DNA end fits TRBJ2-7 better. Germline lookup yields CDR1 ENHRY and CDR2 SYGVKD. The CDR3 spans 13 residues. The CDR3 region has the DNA TGTGCCATCAGCGGAAACAGCCCCTACGAGCAGTACTTC. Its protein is CAISGNSPYEQYF.